This TCR beta chain was sequenced for a study of control samples from healthy donors and cancer patients. Using immunoSEQ multiplex PCR, the repertoire was profiled, and TCRdb retains in-frame clones only, with some absent. The data show 100,000 to 150,000 clones, 92% seen once. This clone was observed a few times. The sample was PBMCs. The origin of this receptor is a man older than 75 with head and neck cancer.

This CDR3 reads CASSTLRTASNYGYTF. The CDR3 nucleotides are TGTGCCAGCAGCACGTTGCGGACGGCATCTAACTATGGCTACACCTTC. The rearrangement joins TRBV2 to TRBJ1-2; D unresolved. The CDR3 is 16 residues long. V lost 6 bases and J 0 bases, leaving 17 bases between the germline ends. CDR1 SNHLY and CDR2 FYNNEI come from the germline V gene.